This TCR beta chain was found in a study of T cell changes during pregnancy in multiple sclerosis. The CDR3 totals 14 residues. Trimming removed 5 bases at V and 8 bases at J, with 21 bases between. Germline V gene data show CDR1 as SQVTM and CDR2 as ANQGSEA. Generated by immunoSEQ multiplex PCR, the TCRdb table keeps only in-frame clones and is missing some. Of about 130,000 clones listed, approximately 96% are singletons. The receptor was isolated from a female donor with multiple sclerosis, enrolled in a pregnancy study. J is TRBJ1-2 and V is TRBV29-1; D unresolved. The sequences come from peripheral blood, collected after pregnancy. As DNA, the CDR3 is TGCAGCGTTCCGGTGGGCAGGCAAGATTCGGGCTACACCTTC. Translating it yields CSVPVGRQDSGYTF.